These 11 T cell receptor beta chains originate from one sample sequenced in a study of T cell clonality in common variable immunodeficiency. Findings and caveats of the study: Reportedly, TCR beta sequences from common variable immunodeficiency showed fewer deletions and N-nucleotide insertions.

For these TCRs, the target antigens are not known. The data were produced by immunoSEQ multiplex PCR, yet TCRdb's version contains in-frame clones alone and is incomplete. The record shows roughly 25,000 clones for this sample, with no singletons present. Specimen: peripheral blood mononuclear cells. These receptors were taken from a human donor with common variable immunodeficiency.

This clone was seen ten or more times. The sequenced fragment ends 3 residues before the CDR3 boundary, so the rest is inferred from the germline J gene. J is TRBJ2-3 and V is TRBV2; TRBD1 might be the D (5 bases). Germline values: CDR1 SNHLY, CDR2 FYNNEI. CDR3 length equals 16 residues. V was trimmed by 4 bases and J by 2 bases, leaving 16 bases between them. The CDR3 bases that were read are TGTGCCAGCAGTGTCCGTGGACACAAACCCACAGATACG. It is translated as CASSVRGHKPTDT. The full CDR3 is CASSVRGHKPTDTQYF.

This clone occurred a few times. The CDR3 extends 3 residues past the end of the read, so its final part is completed from the germline J gene. The chain combines TRBV19 with TRBJ1-5, with D perhaps matching TRBD1 (6 bases). CDR1 and CDR2 from the germline V gene are LNHDA and SQIVND (reference sequence). Trimming took off 5 bases at V and 9 bases at J, with 17 bases between the two ends. This CDR3 spans 14 amino acids. CDR3 region: CASSGIQGEPPQHF. Partial CDR3 DNA: TGTGCCAGTAGTGGCATACAGGGAGAGCCGCCC.

This clone was counted many times. From the germline J gene comes the end of the CDR3, since the read stops 3 residues before it. The chain has TRBV19 and TRBJ2-1; 7 nucleotides line up with TRBD2. The germline V gene encodes CDR1 LNHDA and CDR2 SQIVND (reference sequence). This CDR3 is built from 14 residues. The V segment lost 1 base and the J segment 9 bases; nucleotides outside the gene matches: 6. The DNA read from the CDR3 is TGTGCCAGTAGTATAGTTCGGGAGGCGGGTGAG. This encodes CASSIVREAGE. The entire CDR3 sequence reads CASSIVREAGEQFF.

Worth noting for this clone: The read terminates 3 residues before the CDR3 end, so the remaining end is supplied by the germline J gene. The chain uses TRBV7-6 and TRBJ2-7; 12 nucleotides align to TRBD2. Germline V gives CDR1 SGHVS, CDR2 FNYEAQ. The CDR3 consists of 15 residues. Trimming cost V 5 bases and J 2 bases; bases outside gene matches: 4. The sequenced CDR3 bases are TGTGCCAGCAGCCCGGGACTAGCGGGTACCTACGAG. Its protein product is CASSPGLAGTYE. The full-length CDR3 reads as CASSPGLAGTYEQYF.

CDR3 amino acids: CASSLGDRHQETQYF. The covered CDR3 bases are TGTGCCAGCAGCTTAGGGGACAGACACCAAGAGACC. The V gene is TRBV7-8, the J gene TRBJ2-5; TRBD1 agrees at 7 bases. The read ends 3 residues early relative to the CDR3; the germline J gene fills the gap. This CDR3 is 15 amino acids long. CDR1 SGHVS and CDR2 FQNEAQ come from the germline V gene. V was pared by 1 base and J by 0 bases, with 2 bases of the junction left unmatched.

This clone was observed at least ten times. With the read ending 3 residues before the CDR3 end, the germline J gene is used to fill in that end. The V and J genes are TRBV29-1 and TRBJ2-3, with TRBD1 matching over 7 bases. Looked up from germline, CDR1 is SQVTM and CDR2 is ANQGSEA. The CDR3 is made up of 13 amino acids. Trimming cost V 6 bases and J 0 bases; bases outside gene matches: 3. The part of the CDR3 DNA that was read is TGCAGCGTATACAGGGGAAGCACAGATACG. This translates into CSVYRGSTDT. The entire CDR3 reads CSVYRGSTDTQYF.

This clone was seen at least ten times. The observed sequence ends 3 residues before the CDR3 terminus, with the missing tail filled in from the germline J gene. The rearrangement uses TRBV29-1 and TRBJ2-2; a possible D gene is TRBD1 (6 bases). Trimming stripped 4 bases from V and 2 bases from J, with 11 bases between. The germline V gene encodes CDR1 SQVTM and CDR2 ANQGSEA. The CDR3 extends over 14 amino acids. The CDR3 loop is CSVADRPNTGELFF. The part of the CDR3 DNA that was read is TGCAGCGTTGCGGACAGACCCAACACCGGGGAG.

Comment on this clone: The CDR3 goes on 3 residues after the read ends, and that part is filled in from the germline J gene. The rearrangement joins TRBV5-1 to TRBJ2-3; D is possibly TRBD2 (6 bases). V lost 0 bases to trimming and J lost 4 bases, with 9 bases between them. This CDR3 region has 14 residues. Per the germline V gene, CDR1 is SGHRS and CDR2 is YFSETQ. The DNA read from the CDR3 is TGCGCCAGCAGCTTGGCCGCGGGGCCAGATACG. Translating gives CASSLAAGPDT. The full CDR3 is CASSLAAGPDTQYF.

This clone was observed many times. The read ends 3 residues early relative to the CDR3; the germline J gene fills the gap. V is TRBV2 and J is TRBJ2-1; D ambiguous. The V gene's germline CDR1 is SNHLY and CDR2 FYNNEI. V lost 2 bases and J 7 bases, leaving 15 bases between the germline ends. The CDR3 contains 15 residues. CDR3 bases read: TGTGCCAGCAGTGAACTCCTTTCTTTACGGAATGAG. It codes for CASSELLSLRNE. In full, the CDR3 reads CASSELLSLRNEQFF.

This clone was observed a handful of times. The DNA read from the CDR3 is TGTGCCAGCAGCGGGACTAGCATCTCCGAG. This gives the protein CASSGTSISE. The whole CDR3 protein reads CASSGTSISEQYF. The V call is TRBV7-9, the J call TRBJ2-7; 9 positions match TRBD2. The missing CDR3 end, 3 residues past where the read stops, is filled in from the germline J gene. CDR1 SEHNR and CDR2 FQNEAQ come from the germline V gene (reference sequence). The J segment lost 6 bases and the V segment lost 5 bases, leaving 5 bases of the junction unmatched. The CDR3 runs 13 residues.

This clone has just a few counts. The CDR3 is cut off 3 residues early in the read; its end comes from the germline J gene. The chain couples TRBV19 to TRBJ2-1; 8 bases are a match to TRBD2. This CDR3 is built from 14 residues. J lost 4 bases, V lost 3 bases, and 2 bases had no gene match. From germline, CDR1 is LNHDA and CDR2 SQIVND (reference sequence). The CDR3 loop reads CASSMQRGYNEQFF. The DNA read from the CDR3 is TGTGCCAGTAGTATGCAGCGGGGGTACAATGAG.